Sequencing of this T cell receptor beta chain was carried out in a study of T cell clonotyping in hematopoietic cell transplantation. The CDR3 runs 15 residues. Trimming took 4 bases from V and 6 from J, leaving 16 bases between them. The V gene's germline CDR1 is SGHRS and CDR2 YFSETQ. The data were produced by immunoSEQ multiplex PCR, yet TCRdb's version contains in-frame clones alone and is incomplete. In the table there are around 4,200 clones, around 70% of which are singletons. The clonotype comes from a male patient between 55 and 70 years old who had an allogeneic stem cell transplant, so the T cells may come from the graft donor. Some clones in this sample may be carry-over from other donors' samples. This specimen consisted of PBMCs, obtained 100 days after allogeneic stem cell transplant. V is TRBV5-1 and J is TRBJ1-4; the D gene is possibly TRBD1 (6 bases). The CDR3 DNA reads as TGCGCCAGCAGCGATGGGACATTTTCGGATGAAAAACTGTTTTTT. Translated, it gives CASSDGTFSDEKLFF. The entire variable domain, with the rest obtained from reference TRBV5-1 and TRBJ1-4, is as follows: KAGVTQTPRYLIKTRGQQVTLSCSPISGHRSVSWYQQTPGQGLQFLFEYFSETQRNKGNFPGRFSGRQFSNSRSEMNVSTLELGDSALYLCASSDGTFSDEKLFFGSGTQLSVL.